Listed below are T cell receptor beta chains from one sample, sequenced in a study of shared clonotypes between healthy human individuals. TCRdb's copy holds only in-frame clones and misses some; the assay was immunoSEQ multiplex PCR. The sample has roughly 1,100,000 clones, around 76% seen once. The source material was memory CD4+ T cells sorted from blood. The receptors stem from a man younger than 35 in good health. The CDR3 runs from the conserved cysteine through the conserved F or W. The D gene is left open where the match is weak. Clone size is stated in some rows and not others, as once, few, many or a class when expanded.

TRBV29-1,TRBJ2-1,NA,TRBD1,CSVGQGAYNEQFF
TRBV7-9,TRBJ2-7,few,NA,CASSPRGPDEQYF
TRBV28,TRBJ2-7,NA,NA,CASHVRGRTYEQYF
TRBV4-3,TRBJ2-7,NA,NA,CASSQDLNGYEQYF
TRBV7-8,TRBJ1-3,NA,NA,CASSLALSGNTIYF
TRBV27,TRBJ1-5,NA,NA,CASSPSAGSKPQHF
TRBV28,TRBJ2-5,NA,NA,CASSLNFLRGTQYF
TRBV29-1,TRBJ2-1,NA,TRBD1,CSVGTGQYNEQFF
TRBV6-5,TRBJ2-3,NA,TRBD1,CASWNRGNTDTQYF
TRBV6-1,TRBJ2-2,NA,NA,CASSEMGGAPTGELFF
TRBV7-3,TRBJ2-6,few,NA,CASSSSSGANVLTF
TRBV6-4,TRBJ2-5,NA,NA,CASSRQAQETQYF
TRBV27,TRBJ1-1,NA,NA,CASSSGQQMNTEAFF
TRBV19,TRBJ2-7,NA,NA,CASSITESYEQYF
TRBV11-2,TRBJ2-7,NA,NA,CASTARGEQYF
TRBV2,TRBJ1-4,few,NA,CASNPGAPRNQKLFF
TRBV5-5,TRBJ1-1,once,NA,CASSLLFLGQKNTEAFF
TRBV28,TRBJ2-7,NA,NA,CASSSPGRAARSYEQYF
TRBV30,TRBJ2-7,NA,NA,CAWSAPGRGYEQYF
TRBV11-2,TRBJ1-6,NA,NA,CASSVRSNSPLHF
TRBV9,TRBJ2-1,NA,NA,CASSPAYNEQFF
TRBV2,TRBJ1-2,NA,TRBD1,CASTRGQSNYGYTF
TRBV2,TRBJ2-3,few,TRBD2,CASSESGGADTQYF
TRBV9,TRBJ2-3,NA,TRBD2,CASSVSGLAADTQYF
TRBV29-1,TRBJ1-1,NA,NA,CSVSLNMNTEAFF
TRBV10-3,TRBJ2-3,once,TRBD2,CAISESGGRTDTQYF
TRBV11-3,TRBJ1-1,NA,NA,CASSITTDTEAFF
TRBV7-2,TRBJ2-3,NA,TRBD2,CASSLSGGGDTQYF
TRBV10-3,TRBJ2-5,NA,NA,CAISGRLGETQYF